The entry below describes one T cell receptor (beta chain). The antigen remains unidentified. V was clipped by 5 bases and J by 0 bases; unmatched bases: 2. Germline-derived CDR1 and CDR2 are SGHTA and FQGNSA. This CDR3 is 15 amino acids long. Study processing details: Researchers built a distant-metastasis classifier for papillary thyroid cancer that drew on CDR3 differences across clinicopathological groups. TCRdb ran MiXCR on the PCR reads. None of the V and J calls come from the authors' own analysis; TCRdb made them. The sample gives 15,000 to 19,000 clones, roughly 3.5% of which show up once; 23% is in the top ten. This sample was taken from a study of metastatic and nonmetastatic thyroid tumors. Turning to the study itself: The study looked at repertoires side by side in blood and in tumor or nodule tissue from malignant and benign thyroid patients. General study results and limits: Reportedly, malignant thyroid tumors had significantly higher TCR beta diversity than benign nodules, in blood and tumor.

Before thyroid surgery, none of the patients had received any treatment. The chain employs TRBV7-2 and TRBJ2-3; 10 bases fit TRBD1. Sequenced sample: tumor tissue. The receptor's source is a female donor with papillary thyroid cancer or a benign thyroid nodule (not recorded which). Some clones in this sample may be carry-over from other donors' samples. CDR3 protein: CASSRQGASTDTQYF. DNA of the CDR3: TGTGCCAGCAGCCGACAGGGGGCTAGCACAGATACGCAGTATTTT.